The 19 T cell receptor beta chains given below trace back to one sample, sequenced in a study of tumor-infiltrating lymphocytes in oesophageal squamous cell carcinoma (dated by TCRdb to about 2016). The library was prepared using PCR. Data came from an Illumina HiSeq 2000. TCRdb redid the processing of the public reads, applying fastp at Q25 and MiXCR, and retained in-frame beta chains. Merged by CDR3 protein, the rows form single entries marked with the most common genes and DNA. Recorded for this sample are fewer than 15,000 distinct CDR3 sequences; roughly half of them occurred a single time. The leading ten clones occupy around 10% of the sample. Input material: blood. The receptors shown here come from a female donor with esophageal squamous cell carcinoma.

The chain uses TRBV7-2 and TRBJ2-3; 8 nucleotides align to TRBD2. The CDR3 consists of 15 residues. Germline CDR1 reads SGHTA; CDR2 reads FQGNSA. Unmatched junction bases numbered 6, after V lost 5 bases and J lost 2 bases. CDR3 in DNA: TGTGCCAGCAGCGCGGGACTAGGGGACACAGATACGCAGTATTTT. Its translation: CASSAGLGDTDTQYF.

Ten or more counts support this clonotype. CDR3 loop: CASSLGVGGGRETQYF. The CDR3 DNA reads as TGTGCCAGCAGCTTAGGCGTAGGGGGGGGTCGGGAGACCCAGTACTTC. The rearrangement uses TRBV7-9 and TRBJ2-5; D may be TRBD2 (7 bases). Trimming took off 1 base at V and 5 bases at J, with 17 bases between the two ends. Germline assignment: CDR1 SEHNR and CDR2 FQNEAQ (reference sequence). The CDR3 length is 16 residues.

The J gene is TRBJ2-1, the V gene TRBV6-2 or TRBV6-3; maybe TRBD2 (5 bases). The CDR3 sequence is 16 residues long. The V gene's germline CDR1 is MNHEY and CDR2 SVGEGT. V dropped 5 bases and J dropped 5 bases, with 19 bases sitting between them. CDR3 bases: TGTGCCAGCAGTCCTAAGGGAGCGGAGTTTAACAATGAGCAGTTCTTC. This sequence encodes CASSPKGAEFNNEQFF.

This clonotype was counted at least ten times. V is TRBV5-4 and J is TRBJ1-6; no definite D call. The CDR3 runs to 16 residues. V lost 0 bases to trimming and J lost 0 bases, with 7 bases between them. CDR1 is SGHNT, CDR2 YYREEE, per germline (reference sequence). CDR3 bases: TGTGCCAGCAGCTTGGACGGGAGCTCCTATAATTCACCCCTCCACTTT. Its translation: CASSLDGSSYNSPLHF.

This clonotype has a handful of counts. The chain is built from TRBV7-6 and TRBJ2-5; D unresolved. CDR1 and CDR2 from the germline V gene are SGHVS and FNYEAQ. Trimming left V 5 bases short and J 5 bases short, with 12 bases between. The CDR3 is 13 residues long. CDR3 loop: CASSPTPRETQYF. The CDR3 nucleotides are TGTGCCAGCAGCCCTACCCCGCGGGAGACCCAGTACTTC.

This clonotype was counted many times. The conserved final phenylalanine or tryptophan is absent from the CDR3, which likely points to a read error. The DNA is left out, because the CDR3 cannot be placed on it with certainty; the CDR3 is given as TCRdb lists it. J is TRBJ2-7 and V is TRBV6-1; TRBD1 is the table's D call, not checked against the DNA. Germline loops: CDR1 MNHNS, CDR2 SASEGT. The CDR3 contains 17 residues when both ends are counted. The CDR3 loop reads CASKEGGGLIYGYTFGS.

The V and J genes are TRBV24-1 and TRBJ2-1, with no clear D. V dropped 0 bases and J dropped 5 bases, with 10 bases sitting between them. This CDR3 has 15 residues. Looked up from germline, CDR1 is KGHDR and CDR2 is SFDVKD. In DNA, the CDR3 is TGTGCCACCAGTGATTTGCAGGTGACTGACAATGAGCAGTTCTTC. It translates to CATSDLQVTDNEQFF.

V usage is TRBV6-2 or TRBV6-3 and J usage is TRBJ2-7, with TRBD1 identical over 8 bases. TRBJ2-1 explains the end of the DNA better; the J call may be wrong. Germline values: CDR1 MNHEY, CDR2 SVGEGT. The length of the CDR3 is 14 residues. The CDR3 nucleotides read TGTGCCAGCAGTTACGGACAGGGCGGCGGTGAGCAGTTCTTC. It is translated as CASSYGQGGGEQFF.

This clonotype has only a few counts. This sequence joins TRBV12-3 or TRBV12-4 and TRBJ2-1; D gene unclear. The end of the DNA aligns better with TRBJ2-7, so the J call may be wrong. The CDR3 is 14 amino acids. In nucleotides, the CDR3 is TGTGCCAGCAGTTCGCTGGAGAGCTCCTACGAGCAGTACTTC. Translating gives CASSSLESSYEQYF.

In its sample, this clonotype ranks as medium-sized (0.01 to 0.1%). The chain has TRBV6-1 and TRBJ2-7; 7 positions match TRBD1. This CDR3 is built from 13 residues. The J segment lost 6 bases and the V segment lost 4 bases, leaving 6 bases of the junction unmatched. CDR1 MNHNS and CDR2 SASEGT come from the germline V gene. The DNA of the CDR3 is TGTGCCAGCAGTGCCGACAGGGCCGGCGAGCAGTACTTC. Translated: CASSADRAGEQYF.

The chain couples TRBV7-2 to TRBJ2-6, with TRBD1 matching 7 bases. The J call may not be correct, given that the DNA end is closer to TRBJ1-2. The germline V gene has CDR1 SGHTA and CDR2 FQGNSA. This CDR3 is built from 14 residues. CDR3 DNA sequence: TGTGCCAGCAGCTCCCCCGGGACAGCCTATGGCTACACCTTC. Translating gives CASSSPGTAYGYTF.

This clonotype was detected ten times or more. The chain is built from TRBV7-3 and TRBJ2-1; the D gene is possibly TRBD2 (5 bases). The CDR3 is made up of 15 amino acids. The germline V gene has CDR1 SGHTA and CDR2 FQGTGA. The V end lost 1 base, the J end lost 2 bases, and 9 bases lay between the germline ends. The CDR3 here is CASSLRETPYNEQFF. CDR3 DNA: TGTGCCAGCAGCTTAAGGGAGACCCCCTACAATGAGCAGTTCTTC.

Remarks on this clonotype: It is likely a read error, because the conserved phenylalanine at the end of the CDR3 is missing. No DNA is shown, since the ends of the CDR3 on it are uncertain; the CDR3 is the one TCRdb lists. The chain joins TRBV6-6 to TRBJ2-7; the table's D call, TRBD1, was not checked against the DNA. CDR1 and CDR2 (germline): MNHNY, SVGAGI (reference sequence). The CDR3 has 16 amino acids, counting both end residues. CDR3 amino acids: CASSYTYQGAGYTFGS.

As for this clonotype: This CDR3 fails to terminate in the conserved phenylalanine or tryptophan, so it likely reflects a read error. The DNA is omitted, as the CDR3 cannot be located on it reliably, and the CDR3 follows TCRdb's listing. The genes are TRBV20-1 and TRBJ2-3; TRBD2, the D gene given by the table, was not confirmed from the DNA. The germline V gene encodes CDR1 DFQATT and CDR2 SNEGSKA (reference sequence). With termini counted, the CDR3 has 15 amino acids. The CDR3 loop is CSARDSGVYGYTFGP.

Only a few counts were recorded for this clonotype. This chain uses TRBV7-6 with TRBJ2-3; D may be TRBD2 (7 bases). The V gene's germline CDR1 is SGHVS and CDR2 FNYEAQ. Trimming cost V 2 bases and J 2 bases, with 17 bases left between them. The CDR3 extends over 17 amino acids. Here the CDR3 DNA reads TGTGCCAGCAGCTTAAGGTCCAGCGGGACACTCACAGATACGCAGTATTTT. This encodes CASSLRSSGTLTDTQYF.

J is TRBJ2-4 and V is TRBV27; 9 nucleotides line up with TRBD2. The CDR3 runs to 14 residues. V lost 3 bases and J lost 4; bases outside the gene matches: 1. The germline CDR1 and CDR2 sequences are MNHEY and SMNVEV (reference sequence). CDR3 loop: CASSLLAGKNIQYF. The CDR3 DNA sequence: TGTGCCAGCAGTTTGCTAGCGGGGAAAAACATTCAGTACTTC.

The V call is TRBV7-4, the J call TRBJ2-5, with TRBD1 matching over 7 bases. The closer fit of TRBJ2-1 to the DNA end suggests the J call may be wrong. This CDR3 contains 12 residues. The V gene's germline CDR1 is SGHVT and CDR2 SQSDAQ. The CDR3 loop reads CASRREGAEQFF. The DNA for the CDR3 is TGTGCCAGCAGAAGAGAGGGGGCTGAGCAGTTCTTC.

Remarks on this clonotype: A junction boundary mismatches the germline segment, possibly from a read error. The rearrangement joins TRBV7-4 to TRBJ2-1; 7 nucleotides line up with TRBD1. The CDR3 is made up of 16 amino acids. Germline assignment: CDR1 SGHVT and CDR2 SQSDAQ. The CDR3 protein is CASSLAPTGPNSPLHF. The CDR3 DNA is TGTGCCAGCAGCTTAGCTCCGACAGGGCCCAACTCACCCCTCCACTTC.

This clonotype is labeled as medium-sized (0.01 to 0.1%). This chain joins TRBV6-1 and TRBJ2-3, with 9 bases identical to TRBD2. The length of the CDR3 is 15 residues. Germline V gene data show CDR1 as MNHNS and CDR2 as SASEGT. The V gene end was trimmed by 6 bases and the J gene end by 5 bases; junction bases not matched to a gene: 9. For the CDR3, the DNA is TGTGCCAGCAGGATCAGCGGGGGGCGGGTAGATACGCAGTATTTT. It codes for CASRISGGRVDTQYF.